The clone carrying this TCR beta chain came up a few times. Its specificity is unknown. Trimming at V came to 2 bases and at J to 3 bases, leaving 1 base not matched to a gene. Looked up from germline, CDR1 is MNHEY and CDR2 is SVGAGI. This CDR3 is 14 amino acids long. The source of the sample is a study of T-cell reconstitution after alpha-beta-depleted transplantation in children. It was with unique molecular identifiers that the TCRbeta library was prepared. TCRdb processed the PCR reads anew with MiXCR; each CDR3 protein has one entry. The repertoire holds about 980,000 distinct CDR3 sequences, with about 30% as singletons. Broader study findings: Most T-cell counts and diversity one year after the transplant came from T cells that were newly produced. Several hundred expanded graft clones reportedly gave rise to the alpha-beta T cells present about two months after transplant. At day 60, the high TCRbeta diversity found in some patients originated from recipient T cells and thymic progenitors that had survived.

The material sequenced was PBMCs, mostly from graft donor cells, taken 360 days after TCRalphabeta/CD19-depleted stem cell transplant. This TCR was sampled from a boy under two years old who had a stem cell transplant for SCID, so the T cells may come from the graft donor. The chain is built from TRBV6-5 and TRBJ2-1; TRBD1 aligns across 7 bases. The CDR3 region is CASSYHRGYNEQFF. In nucleotides, the CDR3 is TGTGCCAGCAGTTACCACAGGGGCTACAATGAGCAGTTCTTC.